Following are 30 T cell receptor beta chains from one sample sequenced in a study of T cell repertoires in cytomegalovirus infection. Each CDR3 protein gets one entry after TCRdb re-called the reads with MiXCR. The sample holds roughly 630,000 distinct CDR3 sequences, 20% to 25% seen once. What was sequenced was CD8+ T cells from PBMCs. These receptors were obtained from a human donor in good health (CMV status not recorded). Some clones in this sample may be carry-over from other donors' samples.

Remarks on this clonotype: A far larger clone is just one base off, so this is likely a read error. The chain is built from TRBV13 and TRBJ2-7; the D gene is possibly TRBD2 (6 bases). This CDR3 has 13 residues. Looked up from germline, CDR1 is PRHDT and CDR2 is FYEKMQ (reference sequence). The V and J ends lost 1 base and 2 bases respectively, with 6 bases between them. The CDR3 loop reads CASSLAGAYEQYV. The CDR3 DNA reads TGTGCCAGCAGCTTAGCGGGGGCCTACGAGCAGTACGTC.

The chain joins TRBV28 to TRBJ1-1; the D is unclear. This CDR3 is built from 13 residues. Germline CDR1 is MDHEN and CDR2 is SYDVKM. V was shortened by 4 bases and J by 4 bases, with 10 bases between the two germline ends. Written as DNA, the CDR3 is TGTGCCAGCAGTTGGGGAGGGCCCACTGAAGCTTTCTTT. It is translated as CASSWGGPTEAFF.

This chain connects TRBV7-6 to TRBJ2-2; 11 bases agree with TRBD1. Germline V lookup: CDR1 SGHVS, CDR2 FNYEAQ. V shed 3 bases and J 4 bases; nucleotides not matched to a gene: 4. The CDR3 runs 16 residues. The CDR3 sequence is CASSLGDRGSTGELFF. The CDR3 DNA is TGTGCCAGCAGCTTGGGGGACAGGGGGTCCACCGGGGAGCTGTTTTTT. Based on the CDR3 plus reference TRBV7-6 and TRBJ2-2, the full variable domain is GAGVSQSPRYKVTKRGQDVALRCDPISGHVSLYWYRQALGQGPEFLTYFNYEAQQDKSGLPNDRFSAERPEGSISTLTIQRTEQRDSAMYRCASSLGDRGSTGELFFGEGSRLTVL.

The chain carries TRBV2 and TRBJ2-3; 11 bases align to TRBD2. The V gene end was trimmed by 5 bases and the J gene end by 4 bases; junction bases not matched to a gene: 5. Germline V gene data show CDR1 as SNHLY and CDR2 as FYNNEI. CDR3 length equals 15 residues. The CDR3 loop reads CASSPGTSGADTQYF. In DNA form, the CDR3 reads TGTGCCAGCAGTCCCGGGACTAGCGGAGCAGATACGCAGTATTTT.

The table lists this clonotype with many counts. CDR3 residues: CASSAGTRQPQHF. The DNA of the CDR3 is TGTGCCAGCAGCGCAGGCACTCGGCAGCCCCAGCATTTT. The chain combines TRBV25-1 with TRBJ1-5, with D uncertain. Germline CDR1 is MGHDK and CDR2 is SYGVNS. The CDR3 extends over 13 amino acids. V lost 6 bases to trimming and J lost 7 bases, with 13 bases between them.

This clonotype was recorded at least ten times. V usage is TRBV28 and J usage is TRBJ2-7, with TRBD1 matching over 7 bases. Germline assignment: CDR1 MDHEN and CDR2 SYDVKM. V was clipped by 7 bases and J by 4 bases; unmatched bases: 10. The CDR3 loop spans 14 amino acids. Here the CDR3 DNA reads TGTGCCAGCACCACCAGGCCAGGGGGTTACGAGCAGTACTTC. This codes for CASTTRPGGYEQYF.

This clonotype occurred a few times. This chain connects TRBV20-1 to TRBJ2-1; the D call may be TRBD1 or TRBD2 (7 bases each). Germline assignment: CDR1 DFQATT and CDR2 SNEGSKA (reference sequence). The CDR3 consists of 15 residues. Deletions cut 6 bases from V and 4 bases from J, with 19 bases between. The CDR3 is CSAPRGGNIYNEQFF. CDR3 coding DNA: TGCAGTGCCCCCAGGGGGGGAAATATTTACAATGAGCAGTTCTTC.

This clonotype was seen only a few times. This rearrangement joins TRBV2 to TRBJ2-7, with 8 bases matching TRBD1. Germline V gene data show CDR1 as SNHLY and CDR2 as FYNNEI. The CDR3 extends over 14 amino acids. J was trimmed by 3 bases and V by 6 bases; bases with no gene match: 7. CDR3 bases: TGTGCCAGCAGAGCCCCCGGGACAGGCTACGAGCAGTACTTC. It translates to CASRAPGTGYEQYF. The full variable domain, completed using reference TRBV2 and TRBJ2-7, is EPEVTQTPSHQVTQMGQEVILRCVPISNHLYFYWYRQILGQKVEFLVSFYNNEISEKSEIFDDQFSVERPDGSNFTLKIRSTKLEDSAMYFCASRAPGTGYEQYFGPGTRLTVT.

In regard to this clonotype: A read error may be the cause here, since a much bigger clone is one base away. This rearrangement joins TRBV6-2 or TRBV6-3 to TRBJ1-1, with 8 positions matching TRBD1. The CDR3 is 15 amino acids. The germline CDR1 and CDR2 sequences are MNHEY and SVGEGT. The ends lost 6 bases at V and 3 bases at J; junction bases unmatched: 9. The DNA of the CDR3 is TGTGCCAGCAGGCCGACAGGGGAGATGGACACTGAAGCTTTCTTT. Translating it yields CASRPTGEMDTEAFF.

This clonotype occurred a few times. The chain carries TRBV6-2 or TRBV6-3 and TRBJ2-1; D is ambiguous. The ends were cut back, 7 bases at V and 9 bases at J, with 13 bases in the middle. This CDR3 comprises 12 residues. From germline, CDR1 is MNHEY and CDR2 SVGEGT. The CDR3 sequence: CASTSGGSEQFF. The CDR3 coding sequence is TGTGCCAGCACCTCTGGCGGTAGTGAGCAGTTCTTC.

To note about this clonotype: A much larger clone sits a single nucleotide away, making a read error possible. The rearrangement uses TRBV7-9 and TRBJ2-7; D possibly corresponds to TRBD2 (6 bases). Between the trimmed V and J ends, which lost 4 bases and 2 bases, there was a span of 12 bases. This CDR3 is built from 14 residues. Germline CDR1 is SEHNR and CDR2 is FQNEAQ (reference sequence). This CDR3 reads CASSSRGRAYEQYF. The CDR3 DNA sequence: TGTGCCAGCAGCTCGCGGGGCAGAGCCTACGAGCAGTACTTC.

This chain links TRBV20-1 with TRBJ1-1, with a weak D call TRBD1 (6 bases). Trimming removed 0 bases from V and 0 bases from J, with 14 bases in between. Looked up from germline, CDR1 is DFQATT and CDR2 is SNEGSKA (reference sequence). CDR3 length equals 16 residues. CDR3 region: CSARDWTDSMNTEAFF. DNA of the CDR3: TGCAGTGCTAGAGATTGGACGGACAGCATGAACACTGAAGCTTTCTTT.

The genes are TRBV27 and TRBJ2-1; 8 bases are shared with TRBD1. V was pared by 7 bases and J by 5 bases, with 7 bases of the junction left unmatched. Germline V gene sequence: CDR1 MNHEY, CDR2 SMNVEV (reference sequence). The CDR3 is 14 amino acids. The CDR3 here is CASTLGRGHNEQFF. CDR3 nucleotides: TGTGCCAGCACATTGGGCAGGGGGCACAATGAGCAGTTCTTC.

The V and J genes are TRBV7-9 and TRBJ1-5; a weak D match, TRBD1 (5 bases). Trimming took off 4 bases at V and 5 bases at J, with 15 bases between the two ends. There are 15 residues in the CDR3. Looked up from germline, CDR1 is SEHNR and CDR2 is FQNEAQ (reference sequence). CDR3 DNA: TGTGCCAGCAGCTCCCCCCAGGGAGGAGATCAGCCCCAGCATTTT. It yields the protein CASSSPQGGDQPQHF.

The V call is TRBV4-2, the J call TRBJ2-5; D is unclear. V lost 0 bases, J lost 2 bases, and 10 bases lay in between. Germline loops: CDR1 LGHNA, CDR2 YNFKEQ. The CDR3 spans 15 residues. The CDR3 loop reads CASSQDAALQETQYF. As DNA, the CDR3 is TGTGCCAGCAGCCAAGACGCAGCCCTACAAGAGACCCAGTACTTC.

There are many counts of this clonotype. The chain couples TRBV6-5 to TRBJ2-3; TRBD2 aligns across 15 bases. Germline CDR1 and CDR2: MNHEY and SVGAGI. The length of the CDR3 is 19 residues. J gave up 0 bases and V 0 bases, and 4 bases lay outside the gene matches. As DNA, the CDR3 is TGTGCCAGCAGTTACTCGTGGACTAGCGGGGGGGGGAGCACAGATACGCAGTATTTT. Translation: CASSYSWTSGGGSTDTQYF.

With regard to this clonotype: The CDR3 ends on some other residue instead of the conserved phenylalanine or tryptophan, so this is likely a read error. The DNA is omitted, as the CDR3 cannot be located on it reliably, and the CDR3 follows TCRdb's listing. The V and J genes are TRBV29-1 and TRBJ1-1; the tabulated D call, TRBD1, remains unverified against the DNA. Germline lookup yields CDR1 SQVTM and CDR2 ANQGSEA. The CDR3 length is 11 residues, termini included. CDR3 protein: CSVDPAEPGWI.

V gene TRBV28 combines with J gene TRBJ2-1, with 12 nucleotides matching TRBD2. Germline V gene lookup returns CDR1 MDHEN and CDR2 SYDVKM. After removal of 5 bases from V and 4 bases from J, the junction contained 6 bases not matched to a gene. The CDR3 has 16 amino acids. The chain's CDR3 is CASSLPTSGGYNEQFF. In DNA form, the CDR3 reads TGTGCCAGCAGTCTACCTACTAGCGGGGGGTACAATGAGCAGTTCTTC.

The J gene is TRBJ1-2, the V gene TRBV7-9, with 9 bases lining up with TRBD1. CDR1 and CDR2 (germline): SEHNR, FQNEAQ (reference sequence). The CDR3 contains 15 residues. The trim removed 5 bases at V and 4 bases at J, leaving 8 bases unmatched. CDR3 DNA: TGTGCCAGCAGCCTCGGGACAGGGAGAGGCTATGGCTACACCTTC. Translation: CASSLGTGRGYGYTF.

A word on this clonotype: A much larger clone lies one base from this, so it may be a read error. The CDR3 nucleotides read TGTACCAGCAGCTTGGGAGCAGGGACGGCAGATACGCAGTATTTT. This sequence encodes CTSSLGAGTADTQYF. The chain is built from TRBV11-2 and TRBJ2-3; tentatively, D is TRBD1 or TRBD2 (5 bases each). Germline V lookup: CDR1 SGHAT, CDR2 FQNNGV. This CDR3 is built from 15 residues.

For this clonotype: One end of the junction varies from germline; a read error may be responsible. The chain carries TRBV6-2 or TRBV6-3 and TRBJ1-1, with a tentative D call TRBD1 (6 bases). CDR1 and CDR2 (germline): MNHEY, SVGEGT. This CDR3 is 13 amino acids long. The CDR3 spells CASSYRQATGAFF. CDR3 DNA: TGTGCCAGCAGTTACCGACAGGCCACTGGAGCTTTCTTT.

This clonotype came up a few times. The rearrangement uses TRBV19 and TRBJ1-1, with D possibly TRBD1 on 5 matching bases. Germline V CDR1 and CDR2: LNHDA, SQIVND (reference sequence). The CDR3 covers 12 residues. V was cut by 7 bases and J by 7 bases, with 13 bases left in between. The CDR3 sequence: CASIGTNYEAFF. The DNA of the CDR3 is TGTGCCAGTATCGGGACGAACTATGAAGCTTTCTTT.

This clonotype was counted a few times. This chain uses TRBV28 with TRBJ1-5; possibly TRBD1 for D (5 bases). This CDR3 region has 15 residues. The V end lost 6 bases, the J end lost 6 bases, and 18 bases lay between the germline ends. The germline CDR1 and CDR2 sequences are MDHEN and SYDVKM. The CDR3 sequence: CASSSTVPLFQPQHF. The CDR3 nucleotides read TGTGCCAGCAGCTCGACAGTGCCGCTGTTTCAGCCCCAGCATTTT.

V gene TRBV7-6 combines with J gene TRBJ1-1, with 7 bases matching TRBD1. V was pared by 5 bases and J by 0 bases, with 12 bases of the junction left unmatched. The CDR3 consists of 17 residues. Germline V lookup: CDR1 SGHVS, CDR2 FNYEAQ. Here the CDR3 DNA reads TGTGCCAGCAGCCCCGGACAGGCAGGCTCTATGAACACTGAAGCTTTCTTT. Encoded protein: CASSPGQAGSMNTEAFF. Looking up the rest from reference TRBV7-6 and TRBJ1-1 gives the full variable domain: GAGVSQSPRYKVTKRGQDVALRCDPISGHVSLYWYRQALGQGPEFLTYFNYEAQQDKSGLPNDRFSAERPEGSISTLTIQRTEQRDSAMYRCASSPGQAGSMNTEAFFGQGTRLTVV.

The chain uses TRBV5-4 and TRBJ1-1; 9 bases are a match to TRBD1. CDR3 length: 15 residues. Germline V lookup: CDR1 SGHNT, CDR2 YYREEE (reference sequence). The J segment lost 5 bases and the V segment lost 0 bases, leaving 5 bases of the junction unmatched. CDR3 region: CASSLAETGGTEAFF. The CDR3 DNA reads as TGTGCCAGCAGCTTGGCCGAGACAGGGGGGACTGAAGCTTTCTTT.

The V and J genes are TRBV4-3 and TRBJ2-1; 8 bases are a match to TRBD2. Unmatched junction bases numbered 8, after V lost 3 bases and J lost 4 bases. Germline lookup yields CDR1 LGHNA and CDR2 YSLEER. The CDR3 has 16 residues. CDR3 sequence (DNA): TGCGCCAGCAGCCATGTCCTGCGGGGGGAGTACAATGAGCAGTTCTTC. It specifies CASSHVLRGEYNEQFF.

This chain joins TRBV29-1 and TRBJ1-2; 10 bases agree with TRBD1. This CDR3 is built from 13 residues. The V and J ends lost 7 bases and 5 bases, in that order; junction bases with no gene match: 7. The germline gives CDR1 SQVTM, CDR2 ANQGSEA. The CDR3 DNA is TGCAGCGCCGCGGGGGACAGGGGATATGGCTACACCTTC. Amino acids: CSAAGDRGYGYTF.

This chain links TRBV4-3 with TRBJ2-5; 7 nucleotides match TRBD2. The CDR3 extends over 17 amino acids. V gave up 0 bases and J gave up 5 bases; unmatched junction bases: 12. Per germline, CDR1 LGHNA and CDR2 YSLEER. Written as DNA, the CDR3 is TGCGCCAGCAGCCAAGAAACGTCCGGACTAGGTCGGGAGACCCAGTACTTC. It translates to CASSQETSGLGRETQYF.

This clonotype appeared many times. For the CDR3, the DNA is TGTGCCAGCTTTACAGGGGGCATCACTGAAGCTTTCTTT. This gives the protein CASFTGGITEAFF. V gene TRBV6-1 combines with J gene TRBJ1-1; 9 bases fit TRBD1. Germline CDR1 reads MNHNS; CDR2 reads SASEGT. Unmatched junction bases numbered 5, after V lost 8 bases and J lost 4 bases. CDR3 length equals 13 residues.

This clonotype was detected only a few times. V usage is TRBV5-5 and J usage is TRBJ2-3; 11 bases agree with TRBD2. The V gene's germline CDR1 is SGHKS and CDR2 YYEKEE (reference sequence). J gave up 5 bases and V 4 bases, and 12 bases lay outside the gene matches. The CDR3 runs 17 residues. CDR3: CASSQVLAGVRIDTQYF. The CDR3 bases are TGTGCCAGCAGCCAAGTACTAGCGGGGGTCCGGATAGATACGCAGTATTTT.